This TCR beta chain derives from a study of T-cell reconstitution after alpha-beta-depleted transplantation in children. The CDR3 consists of 13 residues. Trimming removed 4 bases from V and 3 bases from J; junction bases left unmatched: 4. Per germline, CDR1 DFQATT and CDR2 SNEGSKA (reference sequence). This clonotype was observed a few times. Its antigen remains unidentified. Study-wide points: T-cell numbers and diversity, one year after transplant, stemmed largely from T cells that were newly produced. Elevated TCRbeta diversity at day 60 was traced, in some patients, to surviving recipient T cells and thymic progenitors. About two months after transplant, alpha-beta T cells reportedly came from several hundred expanded graft clones.

The library targeted TCRbeta and was prepared with unique molecular identifiers. Each CDR3 protein is one row after TCRdb ran MiXCR on the PCR reads. This table holds approximately 1,000,000 distinct CDR3 sequences, about 29% found once. This TCR came from a boy under two years old who had a stem cell transplant for SCID, so the T cells may come from the graft donor. Material: PBMCs, mostly from graft donor cells, obtained 360 days after TCRalphabeta/CD19-depleted stem cell transplant. V and J are TRBV20-1 and TRBJ2-7; 9 bases match TRBD1. CDR3 protein: CSAKTGGLYEQYF. CDR3 sequence (DNA): TGCAGTGCTAAGACAGGGGGTCTCTACGAGCAGTACTTC.